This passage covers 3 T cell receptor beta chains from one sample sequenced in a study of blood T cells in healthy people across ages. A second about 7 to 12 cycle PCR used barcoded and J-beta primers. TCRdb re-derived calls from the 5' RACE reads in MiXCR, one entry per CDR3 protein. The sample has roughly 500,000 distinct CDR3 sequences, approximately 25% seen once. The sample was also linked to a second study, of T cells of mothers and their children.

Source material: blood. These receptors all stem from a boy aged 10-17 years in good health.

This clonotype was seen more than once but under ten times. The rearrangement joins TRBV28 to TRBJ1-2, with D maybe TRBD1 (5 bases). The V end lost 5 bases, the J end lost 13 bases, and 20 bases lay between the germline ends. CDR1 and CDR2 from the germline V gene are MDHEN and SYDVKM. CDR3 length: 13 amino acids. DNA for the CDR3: TGTGCCAGCAGTCCCACGGCTCATAGGGGAGCCACCTTC. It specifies CASSPTAHRGATF.

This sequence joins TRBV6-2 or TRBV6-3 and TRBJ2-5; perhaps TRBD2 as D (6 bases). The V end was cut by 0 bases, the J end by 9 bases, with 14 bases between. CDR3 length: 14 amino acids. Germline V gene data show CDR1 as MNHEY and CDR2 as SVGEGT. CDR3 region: CASSYSSVGSPQYF. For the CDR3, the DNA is TGTGCCAGCAGTTACTCGAGTGTCGGGAGTCCCCAGTACTTC.

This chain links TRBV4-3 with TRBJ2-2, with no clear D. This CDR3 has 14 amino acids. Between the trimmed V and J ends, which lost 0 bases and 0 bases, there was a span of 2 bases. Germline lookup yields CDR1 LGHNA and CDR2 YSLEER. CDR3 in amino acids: CASSQESNTGELFF. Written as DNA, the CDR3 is TGCGCCAGCAGCCAAGAGTCGAACACCGGGGAGCTGTTTTTT.